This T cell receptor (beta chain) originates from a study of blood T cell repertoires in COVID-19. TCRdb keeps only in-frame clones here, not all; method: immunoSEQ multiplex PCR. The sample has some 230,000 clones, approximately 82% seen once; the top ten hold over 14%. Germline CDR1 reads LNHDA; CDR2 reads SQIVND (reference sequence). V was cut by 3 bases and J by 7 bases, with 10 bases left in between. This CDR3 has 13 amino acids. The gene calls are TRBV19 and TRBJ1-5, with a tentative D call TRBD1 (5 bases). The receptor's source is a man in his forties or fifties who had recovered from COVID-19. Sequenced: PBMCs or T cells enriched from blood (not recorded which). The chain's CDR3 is CASSISGDQPQHF. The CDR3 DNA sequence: TGTGCCAGTAGTATCTCGGGGGACCAGCCCCAGCATTTT.